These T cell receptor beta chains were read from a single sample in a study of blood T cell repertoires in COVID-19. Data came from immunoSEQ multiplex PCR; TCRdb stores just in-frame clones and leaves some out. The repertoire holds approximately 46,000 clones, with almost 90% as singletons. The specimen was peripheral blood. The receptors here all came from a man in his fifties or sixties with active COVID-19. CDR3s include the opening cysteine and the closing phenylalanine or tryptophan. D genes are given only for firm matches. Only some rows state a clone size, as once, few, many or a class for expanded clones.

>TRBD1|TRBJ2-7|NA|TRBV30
CAWRRNRDSASYEQYF
TGTGCCTGGAGGAGAAACCGGGACAGTGCCTCCTACGAGCAGTACTTC
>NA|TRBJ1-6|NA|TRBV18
CASSPGTGERPLHF
TGTGCCAGCTCACCAGGGACGGGGGAAAGACCCCTCCACTTT
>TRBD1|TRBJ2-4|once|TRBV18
CASSQMDRGNGIQYF
TGTGCCAGCTCCCAAATGGACAGGGGAAATGGCATTCAGTACTTC
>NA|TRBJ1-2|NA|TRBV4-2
CASSPDFEEDGYTF
TGTGCCAGCAGCCCAGACTTTGAAGAGGATGGCTACACCTTC
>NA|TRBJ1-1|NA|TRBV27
CASSIRFMNTEAFF
TGTGCCAGCAGTATTCGTTTTATGAACACTGAAGCTTTCTTT
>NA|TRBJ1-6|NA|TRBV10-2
CASMAGNNSPLHF
TGCGCCAGCATGGCAGGGAATAATTCACCCCTCCACTTT
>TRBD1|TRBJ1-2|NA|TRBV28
CASSLGGTGGYGYTF
TGTGCCAGCAGTTTGGGCGGGACAGGGGGTTATGGCTACACCTTC
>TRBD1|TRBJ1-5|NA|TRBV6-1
CASSEFGQGSQPQHF
TGTGCCAGCAGTGAATTTGGACAGGGCAGTCAGCCCCAGCATTTT
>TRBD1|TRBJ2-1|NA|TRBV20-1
CSASRQGRQFF
TGCAGTGCTAGTCGACAGGGTAGGCAGTTCTTC
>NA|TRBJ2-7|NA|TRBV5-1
CASSSGVGIYEQYF
TGCGCCAGCAGCTCAGGGGTGGGAATCTACGAGCAGTACTTC
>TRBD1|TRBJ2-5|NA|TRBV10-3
CAISYRDRDETQYF
TGTGCCATCAGCTACCGGGACAGGGACGAGACCCAGTACTTC
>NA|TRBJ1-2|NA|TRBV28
CASSSYRVNYGYTF
TGTGCCAGCAGTTCATACAGGGTTAACTATGGCTACACCTTC
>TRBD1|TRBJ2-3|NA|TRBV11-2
CASSTTGGRGDTQYF
TGTGCCAGCAGCACGACAGGGGGCCGAGGAGATACGCAGTATTTT
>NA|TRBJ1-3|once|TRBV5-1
CASSQGHTLSGNTIYF
TGCGCCAGCAGCCAGGGACATACCCTCTCTGGAAACACCATATATTTT
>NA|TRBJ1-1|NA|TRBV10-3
CAIRLPGSNTEAFF
TGTGCCATCAGATTACCCGGGTCGAACACTGAAGCTTTCTTT
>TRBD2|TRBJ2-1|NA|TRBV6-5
CASSGGARYNEQFF
TGTGCCAGCAGCGGGGGGGCCCGATACAATGAGCAGTTCTTC
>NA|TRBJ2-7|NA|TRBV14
CASSQGPGSGSYEQYF
TGTGCCAGCAGCCAAGGGCCGGGTTCGGGCTCCTACGAGCAGTACTTC
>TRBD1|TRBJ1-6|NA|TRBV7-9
CASSRDSKNSPLHF
TGTGCCAGCAGCCGGGACAGCAAAAATTCACCCCTCCACTTT
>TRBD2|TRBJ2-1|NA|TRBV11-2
CASSLTGGYNEQFF
TGTGCCAGCAGCTTGACGGGGGGTTACAATGAGCAGTTCTTC
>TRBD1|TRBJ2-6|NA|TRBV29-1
CSVGQGEPSGANVLTF
TGCAGCGTTGGACAGGGCGAGCCCTCTGGGGCCAACGTCCTGACTTTC
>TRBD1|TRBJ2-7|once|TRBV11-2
CASSPGQGIFYEQYF
TGTGCCAGCAGCCCCGGACAGGGAATTTTCTACGAGCAGTACTTC
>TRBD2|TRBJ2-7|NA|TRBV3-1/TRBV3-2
CASSQDTPSGGREQYF
TGTGCCAGCAGCCAAGATACCCCTAGCGGGGGCCGGGAGCAGTACTTC
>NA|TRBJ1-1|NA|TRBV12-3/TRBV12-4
CASSSGMNTEAFF
TGTGCCAGCAGTTCAGGGATGAACACTGAAGCTTTCTTT
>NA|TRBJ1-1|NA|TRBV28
CASSPGIGTEAFF
TGTGCCAGCAGTCCCGGGATTGGCACTGAAGCTTTCTTT
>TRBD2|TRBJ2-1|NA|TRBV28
CASSLVGAGGYNEQFF
TGTGCCAGCAGTTTAGTCGGGGCGGGGGGTTACAATGAGCAGTTCTTC
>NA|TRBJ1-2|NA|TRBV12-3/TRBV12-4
CASRPGQGQGYTF
TGTGCCAGCAGACCAGGCCAGGGCCAAGGCTACACCTTC
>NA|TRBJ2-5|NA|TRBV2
CASLLGPETQYF
TGTGCCAGTCTCTTGGGCCCAGAGACCCAGTACTTC
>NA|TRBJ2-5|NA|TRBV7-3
CASSGGATETQYF
TGTGCCAGCAGCGGGGGGGCTACGGAGACCCAGTACTTC
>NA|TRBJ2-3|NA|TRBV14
CASSQVWGETTDTQYF
TGTGCCAGCAGCCAAGTCTGGGGGGAGACCACAGATACGCAGTATTTT
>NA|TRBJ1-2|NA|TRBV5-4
CASSLAGVEDGYTF
TGTGCCAGCAGCTTGGCAGGGGTGGAGGATGGCTACACCTTC
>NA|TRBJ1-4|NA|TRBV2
CASLSRYRVPSTNEKLFF
TGTGCCAGCCTATCGCGATACCGGGTCCCTTCGACTAATGAAAAACTGTTTTTT
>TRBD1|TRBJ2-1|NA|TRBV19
CASSIQGAYNEQFF
TGTGCCAGTAGTATCCAGGGGGCATACAATGAGCAGTTCTTC
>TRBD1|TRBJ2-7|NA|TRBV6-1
CASSEHGLPGQGTHEQYF
TGTGCCAGCAGTGAACATGGGCTACCGGGACAGGGTACCCACGAGCAGTACTTC
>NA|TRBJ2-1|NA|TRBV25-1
CASSEYGRGFF
TGTGCCAGCAGTGAATATGGGCGGGGGTTCTTC
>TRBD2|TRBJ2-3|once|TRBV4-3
CASSQEWAGGQHQATQYF
TGCGCCAGCAGCCAAGAGTGGGCGGGGGGGCAACATCAGGCTACGCAGTATTTT
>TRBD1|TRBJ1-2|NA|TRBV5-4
CASSGTGTAFNYGYTF
TGTGCCAGCAGCGGAACCGGGACAGCGTTTAACTATGGCTACACCTTC
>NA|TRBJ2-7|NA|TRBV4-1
CASSQDYSVAYEQYF
TGCGCCAGCAGCCAAGATTATTCGGTAGCCTACGAGCAGTACTTC
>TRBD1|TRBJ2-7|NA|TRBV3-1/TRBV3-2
CASSPTGGTHEQYF
TGTGCCAGCAGCCCGACAGGGGGTACCCACGAGCAGTACTTC
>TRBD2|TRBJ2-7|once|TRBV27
CASSSTGLAGAYEQYF
TGTGCCAGCAGTTCAACGGGACTAGCGGGGGCATACGAGCAGTACTTC
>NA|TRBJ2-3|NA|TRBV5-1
CASTPMGGGVQVVTDTQYF
TGCGCCAGCACACCGATGGGGGGGGGCGTTCAGGTTGTTACAGATACGCAGTATTTT
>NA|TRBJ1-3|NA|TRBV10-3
CAISVGSSGNTIYF
TGTGCCATCAGTGTCGGTTCTTCGGGAAACACCATATATTTT
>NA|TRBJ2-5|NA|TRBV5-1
CASSLEVSGETQYF
TGCGCCAGCAGCTTGGAAGTCTCAGGAGAGACCCAGTACTTC
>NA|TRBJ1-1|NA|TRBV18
CASSREFMNTEAFF
TGTGCCAGCTCCCGGGAGTTCATGAACACTGAAGCTTTCTTT
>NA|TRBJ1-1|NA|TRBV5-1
CASRREAGNGNTEAFF
TGCGCCAGCAGACGGGAAGCTGGCAATGGGAACACTGAAGCTTTCTTT
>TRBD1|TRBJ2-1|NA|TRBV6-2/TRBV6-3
CASSYYFGGTGVGNEQFF
TGTGCCAGCAGTTACTACTTTGGCGGGACAGGGGTAGGCAATGAGCAGTTCTTC
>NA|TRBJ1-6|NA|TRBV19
CASSPGHNNSPLHF
TGTGCCAGTTCCCCGGGACACAATAATTCACCCCTCCACTTT
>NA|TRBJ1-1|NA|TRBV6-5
CASRIRGSTEAFF
TGTGCCAGCAGGATTCGGGGTTCCACTGAAGCTTTCTTT
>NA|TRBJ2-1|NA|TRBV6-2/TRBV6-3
CASSYGALRYNEQFF
TGTGCCAGCAGTTACGGGGCACTACGATACAATGAGCAGTTCTTC
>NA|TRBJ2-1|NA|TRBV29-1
CSVEGGRGNEQFF
TGCAGCGTTGAAGGGGGCAGAGGCAATGAGCAGTTCTTC
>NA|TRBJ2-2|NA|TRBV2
CASSTSGSNTGELFF
TGTGCCAGCAGTACCAGCGGGTCTAACACCGGGGAGCTGTTTTTT
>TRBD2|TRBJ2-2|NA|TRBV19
CASISGGLAGELFF
TGTGCCAGTATTAGCGGGGGTCTAGCCGGGGAGCTGTTTTTT
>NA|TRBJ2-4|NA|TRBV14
CASSQVPTYIQYF
TGTGCCAGCAGCCAAGTCCCTACGTACATTCAGTACTTC